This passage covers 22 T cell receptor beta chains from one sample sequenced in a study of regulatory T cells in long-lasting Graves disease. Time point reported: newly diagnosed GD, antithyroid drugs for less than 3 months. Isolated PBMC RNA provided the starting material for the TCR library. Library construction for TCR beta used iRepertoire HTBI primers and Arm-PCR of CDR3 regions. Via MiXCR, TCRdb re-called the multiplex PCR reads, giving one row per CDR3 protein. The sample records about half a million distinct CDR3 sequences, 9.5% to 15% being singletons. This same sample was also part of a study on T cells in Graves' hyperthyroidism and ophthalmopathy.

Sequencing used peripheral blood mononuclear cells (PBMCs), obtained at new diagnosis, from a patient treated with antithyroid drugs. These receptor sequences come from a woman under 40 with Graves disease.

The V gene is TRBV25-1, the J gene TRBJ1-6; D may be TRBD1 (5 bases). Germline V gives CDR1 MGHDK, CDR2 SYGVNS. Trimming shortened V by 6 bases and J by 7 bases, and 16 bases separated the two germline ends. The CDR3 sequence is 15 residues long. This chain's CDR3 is CASRGPGGMNSPLHF. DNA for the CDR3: TGTGCCAGCAGGGGCCCGGGGGGGATGAATTCACCCCTCCACTTT.

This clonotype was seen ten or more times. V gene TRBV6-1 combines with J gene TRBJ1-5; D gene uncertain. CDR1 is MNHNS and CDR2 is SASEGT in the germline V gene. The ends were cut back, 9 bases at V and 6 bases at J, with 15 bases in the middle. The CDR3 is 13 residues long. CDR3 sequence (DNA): TGTGCCAGTCAAGACGGAAGGTTTCAGCCCCAGCATTTT. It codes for CASQDGRFQPQHF.

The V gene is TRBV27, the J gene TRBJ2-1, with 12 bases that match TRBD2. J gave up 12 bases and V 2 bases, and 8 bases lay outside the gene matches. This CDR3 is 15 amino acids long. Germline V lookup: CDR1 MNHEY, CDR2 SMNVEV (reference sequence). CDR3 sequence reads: CASSLTSSTSGRQFF. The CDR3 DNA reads TGTGCCAGCAGTTTAACTTCTTCGACTAGCGGGAGGCAGTTCTTC.

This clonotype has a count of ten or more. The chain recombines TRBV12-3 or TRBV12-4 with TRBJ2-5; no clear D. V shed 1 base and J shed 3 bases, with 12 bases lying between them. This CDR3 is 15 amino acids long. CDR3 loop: CASSLDPALKETQYF. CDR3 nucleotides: TGTGCCAGCAGTTTAGACCCAGCTCTTAAAGAGACCCAGTACTTC.

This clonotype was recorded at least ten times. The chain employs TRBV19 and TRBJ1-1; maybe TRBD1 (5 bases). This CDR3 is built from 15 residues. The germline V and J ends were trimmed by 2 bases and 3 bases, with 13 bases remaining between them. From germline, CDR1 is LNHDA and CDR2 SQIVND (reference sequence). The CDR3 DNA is TGTGCCAGTAGTATACGTAATGAGGGGTACACTGAAGCTTTCTTT. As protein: CASSIRNEGYTEAFF. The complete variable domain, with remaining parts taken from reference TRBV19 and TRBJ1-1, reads DGGITQSPKYLFRKEGQNVTLSCEQNLNHDAMYWYRQDPGQGLRLIYYSQIVNDFQKGDIAEGYSVSREKKESFPLTVTSAQKNPTAFYLCASSIRNEGYTEAFFGQGTRLTVV.

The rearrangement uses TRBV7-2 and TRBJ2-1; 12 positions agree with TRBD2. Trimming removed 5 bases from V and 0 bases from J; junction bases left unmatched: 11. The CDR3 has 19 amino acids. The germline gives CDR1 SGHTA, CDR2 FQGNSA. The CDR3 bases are TGTGCCAGCAGCCATCCGGGACTAGCGGGTTTGAACTCCTACAATGAGCAGTTCTTC. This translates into CASSHPGLAGLNSYNEQFF.

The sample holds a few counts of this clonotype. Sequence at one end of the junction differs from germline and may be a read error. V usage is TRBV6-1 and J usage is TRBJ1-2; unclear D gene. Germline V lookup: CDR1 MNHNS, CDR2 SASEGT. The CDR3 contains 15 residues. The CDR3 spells CASSMEPLTGYGYAF. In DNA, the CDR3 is TGTGCCAGCTCAATGGAACCTCTGACGGGCTATGGCTACGCCTTC.

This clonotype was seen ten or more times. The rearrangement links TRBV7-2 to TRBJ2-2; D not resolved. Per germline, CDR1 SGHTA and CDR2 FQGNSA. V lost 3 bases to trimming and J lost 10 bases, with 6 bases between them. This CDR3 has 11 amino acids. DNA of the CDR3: TGTGCCAGCAGCTTTGCCGAGGAGCTGTTTTTT. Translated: CASSFAEELFF.

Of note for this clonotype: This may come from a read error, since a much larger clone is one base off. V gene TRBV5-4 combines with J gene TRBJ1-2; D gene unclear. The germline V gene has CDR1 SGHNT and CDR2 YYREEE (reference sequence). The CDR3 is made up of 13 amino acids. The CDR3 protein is CATAGRVDYGSTF. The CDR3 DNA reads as TGTGCCACCGCGGGAAGGGTTGACTATGGCTCCACCTTC.

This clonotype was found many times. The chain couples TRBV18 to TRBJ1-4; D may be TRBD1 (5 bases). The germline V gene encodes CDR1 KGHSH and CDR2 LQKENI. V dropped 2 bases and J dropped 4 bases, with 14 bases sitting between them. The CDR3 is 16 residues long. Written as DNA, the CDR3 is TGTGCCAGCTCACCAGTCCGAGACAGCCGTAATGAAAAACTGTTTTTT. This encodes CASSPVRDSRNEKLFF. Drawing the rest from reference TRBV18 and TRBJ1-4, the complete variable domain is NAGVMQNPRHLVRRRGQEARLRCSPMKGHSHVYWYRQLPEEGLKFMVYLQKENIIDESGMPKERFSAEFPKEGPSILRIQQVVRGDSAAYFCASSPVRDSRNEKLFFGSGTQLSVL.

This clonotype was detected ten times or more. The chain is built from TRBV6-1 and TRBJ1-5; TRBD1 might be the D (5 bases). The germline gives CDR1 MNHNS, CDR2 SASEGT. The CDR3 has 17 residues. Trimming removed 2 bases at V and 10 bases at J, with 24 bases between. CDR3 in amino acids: CASSEPRGPQEGIPQHF. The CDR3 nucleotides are TGTGCCAGCAGTGAACCCCGTGGTCCACAGGAGGGAATACCCCAGCATTTT.

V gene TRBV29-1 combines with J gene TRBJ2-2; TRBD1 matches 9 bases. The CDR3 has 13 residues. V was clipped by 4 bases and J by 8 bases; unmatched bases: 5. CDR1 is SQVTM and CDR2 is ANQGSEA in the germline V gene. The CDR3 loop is CSVADRGYGELFF. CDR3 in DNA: TGCAGCGTTGCGGACAGGGGATATGGGGAGCTGTTTTTT.

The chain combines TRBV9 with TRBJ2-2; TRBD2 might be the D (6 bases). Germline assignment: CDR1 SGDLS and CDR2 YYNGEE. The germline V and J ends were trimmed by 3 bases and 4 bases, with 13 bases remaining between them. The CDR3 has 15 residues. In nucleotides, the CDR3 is TGTGCCAGCAGCGCGACGGGAGCCTCCACCGGGGAGCTGTTTTTT. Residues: CASSATGASTGELFF.

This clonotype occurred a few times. The CDR3 DNA is TGCGCCAGCAGCTACCAACGCGGCCGGAGGTATGGCTACACCTTC. It translates to CASSYQRGRRYGYTF. V is TRBV5-1 and J is TRBJ1-2; D is undetermined. Germline CDR1 SGHRS, CDR2 YFSETQ. V was pared by 3 bases and J by 5 bases, with 17 bases between. This CDR3 contains 15 residues.

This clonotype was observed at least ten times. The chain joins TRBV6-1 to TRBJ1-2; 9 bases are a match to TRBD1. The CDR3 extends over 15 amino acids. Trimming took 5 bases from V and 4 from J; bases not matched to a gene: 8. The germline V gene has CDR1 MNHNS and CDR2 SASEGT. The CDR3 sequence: CASSQTWDRAYGYTF. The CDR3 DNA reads TGTGCCAGCAGTCAAACGTGGGACAGGGCCTATGGCTACACCTTC.

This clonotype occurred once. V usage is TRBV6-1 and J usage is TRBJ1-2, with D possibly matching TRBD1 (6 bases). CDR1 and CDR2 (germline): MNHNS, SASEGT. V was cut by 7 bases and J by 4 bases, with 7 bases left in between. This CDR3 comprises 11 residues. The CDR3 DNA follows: TGTGCCAGCACCAGGGGCTATGGCTACACCTTC. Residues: CASTRGYGYTF.

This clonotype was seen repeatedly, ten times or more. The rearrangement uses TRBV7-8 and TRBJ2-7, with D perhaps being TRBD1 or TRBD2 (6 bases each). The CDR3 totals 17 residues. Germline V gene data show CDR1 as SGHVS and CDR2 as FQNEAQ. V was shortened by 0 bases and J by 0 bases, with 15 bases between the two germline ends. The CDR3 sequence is CASSLARGQLSSYEQYF. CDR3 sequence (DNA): TGTGCCAGCAGCTTAGCACGGGGGCAGCTAAGCTCCTACGAGCAGTACTTC.

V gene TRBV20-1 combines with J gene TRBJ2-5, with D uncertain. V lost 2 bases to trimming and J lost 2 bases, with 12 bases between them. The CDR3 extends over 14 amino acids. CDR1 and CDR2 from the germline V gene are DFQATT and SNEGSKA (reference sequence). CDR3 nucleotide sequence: TGCAGTGCTAGACCACCGGGTGGTCAAGAGACCCAGTACTTC. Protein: CSARPPGGQETQYF.

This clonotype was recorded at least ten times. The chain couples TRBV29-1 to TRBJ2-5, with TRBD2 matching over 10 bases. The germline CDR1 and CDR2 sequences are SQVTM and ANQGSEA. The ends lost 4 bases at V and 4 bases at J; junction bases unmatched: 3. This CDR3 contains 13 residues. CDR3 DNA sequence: TGCAGCGTTGCTAGCGGGAGCCGAGAGACCCAGTACTTC. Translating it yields CSVASGSRETQYF.

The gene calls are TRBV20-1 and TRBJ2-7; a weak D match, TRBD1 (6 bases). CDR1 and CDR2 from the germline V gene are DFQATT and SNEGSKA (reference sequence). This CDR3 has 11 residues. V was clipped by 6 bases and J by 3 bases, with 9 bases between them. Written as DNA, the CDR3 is TGCAGTGCGTTGGACAGCTACGAGCAGTACTTC. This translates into CSALDSYEQYF.

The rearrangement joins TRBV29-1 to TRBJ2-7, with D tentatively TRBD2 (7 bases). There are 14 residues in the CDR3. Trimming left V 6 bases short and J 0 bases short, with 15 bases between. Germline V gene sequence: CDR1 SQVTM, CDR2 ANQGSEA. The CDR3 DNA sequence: TGCAGCGTCATACGGGGGGCGAGCTCCTACGAGCAGTACTTC. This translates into CSVIRGASSYEQYF.

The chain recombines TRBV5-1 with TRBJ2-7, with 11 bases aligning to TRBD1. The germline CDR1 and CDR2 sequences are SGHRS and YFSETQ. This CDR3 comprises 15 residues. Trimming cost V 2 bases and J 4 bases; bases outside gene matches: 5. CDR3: CASSFGGQGEYEQYF. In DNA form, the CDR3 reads TGCGCCAGCAGCTTCGGGGGACAGGGGGAGTACGAGCAGTACTTC.